This entry is about one T cell receptor (beta chain). This clonotype is labeled medium-sized (0.01 to 0.1%). The specificity of this receptor is unknown. Per-base qualities were not stored, and no clone one base away is much larger. The data belong to a study of T cells generated in artificial thymic organoids (dated by TCRdb to about 2017). For context, the study as a whole: In some experiments, thymic T cells were further FACS-purified to deplete CD4 immature single positive or double positive precursors. The TCR alpha and beta CDR3 repertoires of CD8 single positive T cells derived from in vitro artificial thymic organoids were compared with those of thymic and peripheral blood naive CD8 T cells. The displayed repertoire sequencing data were described as being representative of three independent experiments.

Separate semi-nested PCR amplifications were run for the TCRalpha and TCRbeta libraries, using Advantage 2 and reverse primers located in the TRAC or TRBC constant regions. The amount of total RNA used for first-strand cDNA synthesis ranged from about 3 to 500 ng. The TCR cDNA libraries were generated by 5'-RACE using the SMARTer PCR cDNA Synthesis kit, with a poly-dT primer driving first-strand synthesis. The semi-nested reverse primers in the constant regions carried 5-nucleotide sample-specific barcodes, and the PCR products were cleaned up with the Zymo DNA Clean and Concentrator-5 kit. Up to ten barcoded samples were pooled, ligated to Illumina adaptors and sequenced on an Illumina MiSeq as 2 x 150 bp paired-end reads. As for how the authors treated the data: Demultiplexed reads were aligned using BLAT against a custom library containing all human TRAV, TRAJ, TRBV, TRBD and TRBJ combinations from IMGT. The best BLAT hits were picked using pslCDnaFilter (-maxAligns=1, -ignoreIntrons), and custom Perl scripts were used to calculate clonotype frequencies. TCRdb trimmed the raw reads at Q25, called clones with MiXCR and kept productive beta chains. Duplicate CDR3 protein sequences are folded into a single record with the most common DNA and genes. The V and J calls were not made by the authors but by TCRdb's processing. The sample table shows under 10,000 distinct CDR3 sequences, and approximately 20% are seen once. 1.4% to 1.5% of the sample is taken by the ten largest.

From cysteine to phenylalanine, the CDR3 is 13 amino acids long. The CDR3 DNA has 39 bases and is translated from base 1. From a lookup of the germline V gene, CDR1 and CDR2 are MNHEY and SVGAGI. V and J are truncated by 6 bases and 4 bases respectively, leaving an intervening sequence of 12 bases. Enrichment of primary CD8+ T cells was performed with magnetic beads using the Miltenyi CD8+ T cell Isolation Kit. Organoid and thymic CD3+TCRalphabeta+CD8 single positive T cells were FACS sorted before RNA extraction. For each sample, the RNeasy Micro kit was used to purify total RNA from about 40,000 to 200,000 sorted cells, and RNA quality was checked on an Agilent RNA 6000 Nano chip. Thymic fragments were dissected, disrupted by pipetting and passed through a 70 um strainer to release thymocytes. General findings and caveats noted by the study authors: Physiological TCR clonotype diversity, comparable to that of thymic and blood naive CD8 T cells, was observed in organoid-derived CD8 single positive T cells.

The specimen sequenced was naive CD8+ T cells from the thymus. The cell subset or site label for this specimen denotes: CD3+TCRalphabeta+CD8SP T cells; for blood, CD45RO-CCR7+ naive CD8+ T cells. The TCR sequence derives from a human donor who gave cord blood stem cells for thymic organoid culture, a cardiac surgery patient who gave postnatal thymus, or a blood donor (not recorded which). The chain couples TRBV6-5 to TRBJ1-2, with TRBD1 tentatively as D gene (6 bases match). In nucleotide form, the sequence is TGTGCCAGCAGCCCGGGACACTCCTATGGCTACACCTTC. Its translation is CASSPGHSYGYTF.